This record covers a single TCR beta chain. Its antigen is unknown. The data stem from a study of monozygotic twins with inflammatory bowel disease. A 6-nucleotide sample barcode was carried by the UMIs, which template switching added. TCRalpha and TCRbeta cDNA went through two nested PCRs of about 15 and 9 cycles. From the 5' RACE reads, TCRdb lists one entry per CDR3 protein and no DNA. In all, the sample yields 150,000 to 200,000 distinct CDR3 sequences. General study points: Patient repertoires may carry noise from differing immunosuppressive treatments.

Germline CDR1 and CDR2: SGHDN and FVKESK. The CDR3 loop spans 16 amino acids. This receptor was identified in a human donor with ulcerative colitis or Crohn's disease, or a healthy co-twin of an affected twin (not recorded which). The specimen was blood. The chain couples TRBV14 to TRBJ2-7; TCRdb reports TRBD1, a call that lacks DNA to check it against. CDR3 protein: CASSQDPIPKIGRSYF.